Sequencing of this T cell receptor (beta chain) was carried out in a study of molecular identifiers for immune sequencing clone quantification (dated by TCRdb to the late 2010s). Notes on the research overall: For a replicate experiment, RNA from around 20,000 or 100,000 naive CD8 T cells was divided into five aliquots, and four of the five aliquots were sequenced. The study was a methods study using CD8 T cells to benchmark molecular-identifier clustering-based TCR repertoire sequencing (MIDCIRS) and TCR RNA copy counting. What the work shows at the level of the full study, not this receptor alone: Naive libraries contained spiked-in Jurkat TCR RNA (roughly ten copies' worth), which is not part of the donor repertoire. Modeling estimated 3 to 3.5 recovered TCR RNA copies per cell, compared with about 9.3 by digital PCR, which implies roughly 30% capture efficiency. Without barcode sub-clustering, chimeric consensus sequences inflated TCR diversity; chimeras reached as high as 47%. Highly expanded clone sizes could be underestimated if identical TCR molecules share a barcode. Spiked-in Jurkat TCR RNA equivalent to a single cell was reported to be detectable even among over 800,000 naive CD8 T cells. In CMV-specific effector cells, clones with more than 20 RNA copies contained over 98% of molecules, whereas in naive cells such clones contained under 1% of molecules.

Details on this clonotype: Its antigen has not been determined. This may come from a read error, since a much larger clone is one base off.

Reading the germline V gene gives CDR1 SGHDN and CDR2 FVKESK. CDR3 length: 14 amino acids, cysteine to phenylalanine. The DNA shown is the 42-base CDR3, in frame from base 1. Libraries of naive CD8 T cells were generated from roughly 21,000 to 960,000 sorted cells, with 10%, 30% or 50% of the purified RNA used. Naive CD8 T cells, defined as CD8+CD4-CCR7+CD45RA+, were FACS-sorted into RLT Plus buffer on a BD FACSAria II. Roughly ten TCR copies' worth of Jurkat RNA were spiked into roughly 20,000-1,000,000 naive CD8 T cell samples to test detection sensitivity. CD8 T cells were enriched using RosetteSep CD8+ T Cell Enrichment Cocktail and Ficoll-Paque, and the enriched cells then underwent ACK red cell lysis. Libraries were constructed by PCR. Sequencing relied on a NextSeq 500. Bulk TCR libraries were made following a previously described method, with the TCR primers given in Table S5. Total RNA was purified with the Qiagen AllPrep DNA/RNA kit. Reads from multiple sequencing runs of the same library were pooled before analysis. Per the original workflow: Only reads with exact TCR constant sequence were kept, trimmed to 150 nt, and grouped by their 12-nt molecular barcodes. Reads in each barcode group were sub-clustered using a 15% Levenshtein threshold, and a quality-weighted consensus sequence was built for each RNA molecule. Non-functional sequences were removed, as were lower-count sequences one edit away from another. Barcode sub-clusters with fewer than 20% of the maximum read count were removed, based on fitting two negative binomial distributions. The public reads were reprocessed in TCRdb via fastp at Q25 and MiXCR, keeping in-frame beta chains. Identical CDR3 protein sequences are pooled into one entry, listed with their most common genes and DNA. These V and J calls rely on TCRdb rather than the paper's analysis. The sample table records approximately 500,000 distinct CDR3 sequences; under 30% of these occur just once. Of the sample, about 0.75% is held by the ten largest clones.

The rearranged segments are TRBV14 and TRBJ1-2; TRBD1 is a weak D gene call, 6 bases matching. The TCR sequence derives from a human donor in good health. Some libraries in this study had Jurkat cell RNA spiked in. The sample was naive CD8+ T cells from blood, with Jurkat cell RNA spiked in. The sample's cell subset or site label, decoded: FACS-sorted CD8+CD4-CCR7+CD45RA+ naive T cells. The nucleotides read TGTGCCGGCAGCCAGAGACAGGCAAACTATGGCTACACCTTC. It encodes CAGSQRQANYGYTF.